This T cell receptor (beta chain) appears in the sequencing data of a study of tumor-infiltrating lymphocytes in localized non-small cell lung cancer. The wider study: Resected tumor was paired with non-adjacent uninvolved lung from the same patient.

Turning to this clone: As yet, its antigen is unknown.

Study-wide findings and caveats: Different pieces of the same tissue went to different assays, confounding technical variation with intratumor heterogeneity. Higher tumor T cell infiltration than in uninvolved lung was supported by TCRbeta sequencing. Not all patients were TCR sequenced, owing to tissue quantity.

Clones were sequenced by immunoSEQ multiplex PCR, and TCRdb holds only the in-frame ones, with some missing. The sample shows over 7,500 clones, 55% to 75% of them seen only once. Germline loops: CDR1 SGHTA, CDR2 FQGNSA. V dropped 1 base and J dropped 5 bases, with 12 bases sitting between them. The CDR3 spans 16 residues. The chain couples TRBV7-2 to TRBJ1-6; D unresolved. The sequence derives from a human donor with non-small cell lung cancer. Sequencing was done on a sample of lung tumor tissue. In DNA form, the CDR3 reads TGTGCCAGCAGCTTAGACAGTAGACGGAATAATTCACCCCTCCACTTT. Amino acids: CASSLDSRRNNSPLHF.